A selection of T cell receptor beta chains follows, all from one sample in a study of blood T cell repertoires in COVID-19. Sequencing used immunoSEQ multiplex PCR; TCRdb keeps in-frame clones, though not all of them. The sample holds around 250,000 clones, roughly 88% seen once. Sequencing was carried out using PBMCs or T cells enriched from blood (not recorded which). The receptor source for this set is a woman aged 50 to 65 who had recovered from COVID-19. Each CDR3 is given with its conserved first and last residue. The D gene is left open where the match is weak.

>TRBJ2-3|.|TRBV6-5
CASSYSRAGDTQYF
TGTGCCAGCAGTTACAGCAGGGCAGGAGATACGCAGTATTTT
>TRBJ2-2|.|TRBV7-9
CARPGDTGELFF
TGTGCCAGGCCAGGGGACACCGGGGAGCTGTTTTTT
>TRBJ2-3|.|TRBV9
CASSPAGSFSDTQYF
TGTGCCAGCAGCCCGGCAGGTTCCTTTTCAGATACGCAGTATTTT
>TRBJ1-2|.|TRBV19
CASKDTANYGYTF
TGTGCCAGTAAGGACACCGCTAACTATGGCTACACCTTC
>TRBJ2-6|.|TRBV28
CASSFLSPGANVLTF
TGTGCCAGCAGTTTTCTGAGCCCTGGGGCCAACGTCCTGACTTTC
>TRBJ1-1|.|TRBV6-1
CASSEVRYTEAFF
TGTGCCAGCAGTGAAGTCAGATACACTGAAGCTTTCTTT
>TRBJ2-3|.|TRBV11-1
CASSFDARSSTDTQYF
TGTGCCAGCAGCTTTGATGCGAGGAGTAGCACAGATACGCAGTATTTT
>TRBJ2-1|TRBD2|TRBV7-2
CASSRRGAGGPHNEQFF
TGTGCCAGCAGCCGCCGCGGAGCGGGAGGCCCCCACAATGAGCAGTTCTTC
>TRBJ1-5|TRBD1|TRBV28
CASSRQGNSNQPQHF
TGTGCCAGCAGCCGACAGGGTAATAGCAATCAGCCCCAGCATTTT
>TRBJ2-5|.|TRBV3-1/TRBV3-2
CASSQDLQGSTETQYF
TGTGCCAGCAGCCAAGATTTACAGGGATCCACTGAGACCCAGTACTTC
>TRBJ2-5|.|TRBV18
CASSPQGLWETQYF
TGTGCCAGCTCACCACAGGGGCTTTGGGAGACCCAGTACTTC
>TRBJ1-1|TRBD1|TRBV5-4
CASSFGQENTEAFF
TGTGCCAGCAGCTTCGGACAGGAGAACACTGAAGCTTTCTTT
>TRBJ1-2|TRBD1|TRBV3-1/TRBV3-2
CASREGQGTNYGYTF
TGTGCCAGCAGGGAGGGACAGGGGACTAACTATGGCTACACCTTC
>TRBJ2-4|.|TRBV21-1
CASRRTGDKNIQYF
TGTGCCAGCCGAAGGACAGGGGACAAAAACATTCAGTACTTC
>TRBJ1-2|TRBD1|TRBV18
CASSPQGAAGYTF
TGTGCCAGCTCACCGCAGGGGGCGGCTGGCTACACCTTC
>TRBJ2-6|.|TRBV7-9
CASSLARSGANVLTF
TGTGCCAGCAGCTTAGCCCGTTCTGGGGCCAACGTCCTGACTTTC